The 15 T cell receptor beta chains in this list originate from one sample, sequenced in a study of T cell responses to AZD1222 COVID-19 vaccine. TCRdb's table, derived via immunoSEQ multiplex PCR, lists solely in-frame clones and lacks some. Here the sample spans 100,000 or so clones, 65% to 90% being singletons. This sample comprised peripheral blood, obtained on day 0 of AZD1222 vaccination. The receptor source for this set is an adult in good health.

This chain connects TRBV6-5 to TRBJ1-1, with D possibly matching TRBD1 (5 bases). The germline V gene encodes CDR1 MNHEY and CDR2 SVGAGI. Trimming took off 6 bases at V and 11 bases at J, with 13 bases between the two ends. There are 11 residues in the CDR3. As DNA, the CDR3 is TGTGCCAGCAGGGGACGGAGCGGGGCTTTCTTT. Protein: CASRGRSGAFF.

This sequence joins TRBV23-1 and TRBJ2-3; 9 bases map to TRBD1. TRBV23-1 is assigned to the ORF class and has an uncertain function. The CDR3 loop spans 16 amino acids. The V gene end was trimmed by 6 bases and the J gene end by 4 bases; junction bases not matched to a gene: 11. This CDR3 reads CASRHRGDRDADTQYF. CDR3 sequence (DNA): TGCGCCAGCAGACACCGCGGGGACAGGGACGCAGATACGCAGTATTTT.

This chain's CDR3 is CASSSAQYNEQFF. In nucleotides, the CDR3 is TGTGCCAGTAGTAGCGCACAATACAATGAGCAGTTCTTC. The chain has TRBV19 and TRBJ2-1; no firm D call. Trimming pared 4 bases from V and 4 bases from J, leaving 8 bases between. The CDR3 sequence is 13 residues long. Germline V gives CDR1 LNHDA, CDR2 SQIVND (reference sequence).

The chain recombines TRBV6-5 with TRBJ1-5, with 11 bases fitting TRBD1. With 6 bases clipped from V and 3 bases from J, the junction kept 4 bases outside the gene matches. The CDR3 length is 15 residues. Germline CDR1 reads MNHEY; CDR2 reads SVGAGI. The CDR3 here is CASSKGQGDNQPQHF. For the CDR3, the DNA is TGTGCCAGCAGCAAGGGACAGGGGGACAATCAGCCCCAGCATTTT.

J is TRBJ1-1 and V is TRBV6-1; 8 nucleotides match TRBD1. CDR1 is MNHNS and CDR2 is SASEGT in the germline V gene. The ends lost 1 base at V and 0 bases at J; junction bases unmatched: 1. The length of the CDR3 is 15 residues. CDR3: CASSEVTGVNTEAFF. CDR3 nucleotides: TGTGCCAGCAGTGAAGTGACAGGGGTGAACACTGAAGCTTTCTTT.

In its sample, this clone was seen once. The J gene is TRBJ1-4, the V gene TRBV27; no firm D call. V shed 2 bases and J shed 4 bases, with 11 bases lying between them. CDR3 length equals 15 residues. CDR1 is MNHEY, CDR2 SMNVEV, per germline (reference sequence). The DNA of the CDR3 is TGTGCCAGCAGTTTAGTGGGTGGGGTTAATGAAAAACTGTTTTTT. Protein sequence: CASSLVGGVNEKLFF.

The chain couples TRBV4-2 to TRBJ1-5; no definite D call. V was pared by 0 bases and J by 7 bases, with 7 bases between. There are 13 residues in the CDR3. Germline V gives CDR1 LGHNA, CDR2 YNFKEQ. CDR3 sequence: CASSQDARQPQHF. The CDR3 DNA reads TGTGCCAGCAGCCAAGACGCCAGGCAGCCCCAGCATTTT.

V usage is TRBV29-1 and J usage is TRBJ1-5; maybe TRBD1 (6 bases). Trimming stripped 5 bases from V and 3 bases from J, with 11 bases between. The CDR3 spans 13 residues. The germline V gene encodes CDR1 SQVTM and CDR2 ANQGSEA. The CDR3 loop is CSVLGQPNQPQHF. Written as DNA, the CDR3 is TGCAGCGTTTTGGGACAACCCAATCAGCCCCAGCATTTT.

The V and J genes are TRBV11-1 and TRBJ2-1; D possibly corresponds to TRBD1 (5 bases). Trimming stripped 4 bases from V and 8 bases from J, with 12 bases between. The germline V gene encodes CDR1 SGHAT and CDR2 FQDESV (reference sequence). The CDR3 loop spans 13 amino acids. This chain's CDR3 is CASSSGFTDEQFF. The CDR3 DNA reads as TGTGCCAGCAGCTCAGGGTTTACAGATGAGCAGTTCTTC.

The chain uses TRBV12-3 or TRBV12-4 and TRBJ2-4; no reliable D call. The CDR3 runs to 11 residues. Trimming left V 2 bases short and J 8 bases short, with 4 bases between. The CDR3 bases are TGTGCCAGCAGTTTAATGGACATTCAGTACTTC. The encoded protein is CASSLMDIQYF.

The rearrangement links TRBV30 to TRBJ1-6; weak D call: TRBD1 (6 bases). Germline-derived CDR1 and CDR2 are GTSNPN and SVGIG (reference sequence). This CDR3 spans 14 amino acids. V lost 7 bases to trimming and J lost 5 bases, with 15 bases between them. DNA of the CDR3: TGTGCCTCAACCCGGGACACCAATAATTCACCCCTCCACTTT. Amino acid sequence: CASTRDTNNSPLHF.

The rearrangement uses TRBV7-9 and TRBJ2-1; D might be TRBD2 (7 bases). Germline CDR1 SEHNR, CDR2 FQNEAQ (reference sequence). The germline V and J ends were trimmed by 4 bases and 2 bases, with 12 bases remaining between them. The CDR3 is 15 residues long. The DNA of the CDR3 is TGTGCCAGCAGCTCCATGGGGGGGCCCTACAATGAGCAGTTCTTC. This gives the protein CASSSMGGPYNEQFF.

CDR3 amino acids: CASSETGEQYF. The CDR3 bases are TGTGCCAGCAGTGAAACAGGAGAGCAGTACTTC. V usage is TRBV6-6 and J usage is TRBJ2-7; TRBD1 might be the D (5 bases). The germline CDR1 and CDR2 sequences are MNHNY and SVGAGI (reference sequence). This CDR3 has 11 amino acids. V lost 5 bases, J lost 7 bases, and 9 bases lay in between.

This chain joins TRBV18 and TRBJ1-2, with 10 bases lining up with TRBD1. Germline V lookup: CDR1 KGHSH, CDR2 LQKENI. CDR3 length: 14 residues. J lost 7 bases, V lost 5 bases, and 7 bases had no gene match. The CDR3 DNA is TGTGCCAGCTCATTAGGACAGGGGGAATTTGGCTACACCTTC. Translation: CASSLGQGEFGYTF.

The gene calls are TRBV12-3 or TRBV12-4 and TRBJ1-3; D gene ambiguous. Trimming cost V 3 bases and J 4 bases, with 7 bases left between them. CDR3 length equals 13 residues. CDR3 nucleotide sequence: TGTGCCAGCAGTTTTAACATCGGAAACACCATATATTTT. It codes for CASSFNIGNTIYF.